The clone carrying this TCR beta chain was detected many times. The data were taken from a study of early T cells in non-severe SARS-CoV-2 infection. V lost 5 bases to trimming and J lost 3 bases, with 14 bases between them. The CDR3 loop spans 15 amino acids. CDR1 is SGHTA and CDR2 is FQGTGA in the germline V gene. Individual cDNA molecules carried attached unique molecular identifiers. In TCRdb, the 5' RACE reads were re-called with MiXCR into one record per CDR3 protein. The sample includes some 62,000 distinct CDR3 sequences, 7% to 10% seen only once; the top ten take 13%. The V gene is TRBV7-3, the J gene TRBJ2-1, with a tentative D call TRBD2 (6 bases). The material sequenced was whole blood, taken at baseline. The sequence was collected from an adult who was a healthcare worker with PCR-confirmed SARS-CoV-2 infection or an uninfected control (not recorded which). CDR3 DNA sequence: TGTGCCAGCAGCGCCCCCTCGACTAGCTACAATGAGCAGTTCTTC. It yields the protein CASSAPSTSYNEQFF.